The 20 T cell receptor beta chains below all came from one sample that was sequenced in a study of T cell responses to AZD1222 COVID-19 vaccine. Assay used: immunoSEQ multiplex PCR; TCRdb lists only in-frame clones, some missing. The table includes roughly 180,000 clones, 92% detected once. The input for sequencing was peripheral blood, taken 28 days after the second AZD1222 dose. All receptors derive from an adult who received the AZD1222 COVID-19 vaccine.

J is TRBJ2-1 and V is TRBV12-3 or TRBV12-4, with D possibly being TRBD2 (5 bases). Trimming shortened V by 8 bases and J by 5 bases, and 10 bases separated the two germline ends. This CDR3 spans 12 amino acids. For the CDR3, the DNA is TGTGCCAGCGGGGAGCGGCACAATGAGCAGTTCTTC. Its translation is CASGERHNEQFF.

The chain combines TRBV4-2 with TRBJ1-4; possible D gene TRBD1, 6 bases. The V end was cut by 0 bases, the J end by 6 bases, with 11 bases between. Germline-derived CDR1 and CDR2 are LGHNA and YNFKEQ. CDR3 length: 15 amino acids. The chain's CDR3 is CASSQDYREDEKLFF. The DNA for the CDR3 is TGTGCCAGCAGCCAAGATTACAGGGAGGATGAAAAACTGTTTTTT.

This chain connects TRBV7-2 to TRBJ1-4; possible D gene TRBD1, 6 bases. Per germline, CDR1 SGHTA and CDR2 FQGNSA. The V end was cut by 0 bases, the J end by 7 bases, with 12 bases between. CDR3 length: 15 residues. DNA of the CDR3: TGTGCCAGCAGCTTAGCACAGGGAATGAGTGAAAAACTGTTTTTT. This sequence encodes CASSLAQGMSEKLFF. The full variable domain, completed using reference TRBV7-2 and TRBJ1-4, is GAGVSQSPSNKVTEKGKDVELRCDPISGHTALYWYRQSLGQGLEFLIYFQGNSAPDKSGLPSDRFSAERTGGSVSTLTIQRTQQEDSAVYLCASSLAQGMSEKLFFGSGTQLSVL.

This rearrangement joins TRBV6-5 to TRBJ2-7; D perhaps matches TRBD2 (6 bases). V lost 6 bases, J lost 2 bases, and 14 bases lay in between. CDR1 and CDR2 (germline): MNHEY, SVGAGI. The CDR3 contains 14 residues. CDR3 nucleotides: TGTGCCAGCAGACTAGCCTTGGGTGCCTACGAGCAGTACTTC. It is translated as CASRLALGAYEQYF.

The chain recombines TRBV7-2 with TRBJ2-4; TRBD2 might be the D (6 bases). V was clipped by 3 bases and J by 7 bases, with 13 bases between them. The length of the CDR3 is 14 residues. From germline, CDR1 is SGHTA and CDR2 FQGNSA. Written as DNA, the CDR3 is TGTGCCAGCAGCTTGGCGGAGGGGCGGAACATTCAGTACTTC. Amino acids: CASSLAEGRNIQYF.

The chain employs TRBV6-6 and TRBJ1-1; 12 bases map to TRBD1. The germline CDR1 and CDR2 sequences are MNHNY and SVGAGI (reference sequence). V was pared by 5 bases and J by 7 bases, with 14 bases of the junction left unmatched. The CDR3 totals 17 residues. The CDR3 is CASSPVSGQGAQGEAFF. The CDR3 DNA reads TGTGCCAGCAGTCCCGTTTCGGGACAGGGGGCGCAAGGTGAAGCTTTCTTT.

This CDR3 is CASSWRDYGYTF. The CDR3, as DNA: TGTGCCAGCAGTTGGAGGGACTATGGCTACACCTTC. The chain joins TRBV12-3 or TRBV12-4 to TRBJ1-2; D is undetermined. CDR3 length: 12 residues. Trimming removed 4 bases at V and 3 bases at J, with 6 bases between.

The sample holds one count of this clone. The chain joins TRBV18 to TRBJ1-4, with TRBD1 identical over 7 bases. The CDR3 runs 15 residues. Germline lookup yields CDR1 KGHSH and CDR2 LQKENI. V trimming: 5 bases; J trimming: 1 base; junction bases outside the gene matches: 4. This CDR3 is CASSSRQGTNEKLFF. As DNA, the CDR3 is TGTGCCAGCTCATCAAGACAGGGAACTAATGAAAAACTGTTTTTT.

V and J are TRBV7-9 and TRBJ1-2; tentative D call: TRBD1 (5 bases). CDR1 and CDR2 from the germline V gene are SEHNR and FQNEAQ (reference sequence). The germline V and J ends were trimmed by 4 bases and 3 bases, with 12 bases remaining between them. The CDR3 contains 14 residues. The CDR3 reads CASSSGRWDYGYTF. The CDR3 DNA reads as TGTGCCAGCAGCTCGGGACGGTGGGACTATGGCTACACCTTC.

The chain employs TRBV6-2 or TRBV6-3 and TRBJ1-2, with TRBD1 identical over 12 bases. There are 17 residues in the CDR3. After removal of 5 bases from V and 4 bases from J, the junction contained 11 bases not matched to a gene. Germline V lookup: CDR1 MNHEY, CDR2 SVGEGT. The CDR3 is CASSPTRDRGHGYGYTF. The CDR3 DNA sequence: TGTGCCAGCAGTCCAACCCGGGACAGGGGGCATGGCTATGGCTACACCTTC.

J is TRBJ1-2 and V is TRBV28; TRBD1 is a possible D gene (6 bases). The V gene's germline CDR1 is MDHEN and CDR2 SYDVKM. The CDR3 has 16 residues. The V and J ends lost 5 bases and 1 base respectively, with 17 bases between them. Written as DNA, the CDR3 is TGTGCCAGCAGTCCCCGGGGGGCAGAACTTAACTATGGCTACACCTTC. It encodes CASSPRGAELNYGYTF.

The CDR3 loop is CASSQVGTPGNQPQHF. The CDR3 DNA reads as TGCGCCAGCAGCCAAGTAGGTACTCCGGGCAATCAGCCCCAGCATTTT. This chain joins TRBV4-1 and TRBJ1-5; no reliable D call. V was shortened by 1 base and J by 2 bases, with 12 bases between the two germline ends. Germline V gene data show CDR1 as MGHRA and CDR2 as YSYEKL. The CDR3 runs to 16 residues.

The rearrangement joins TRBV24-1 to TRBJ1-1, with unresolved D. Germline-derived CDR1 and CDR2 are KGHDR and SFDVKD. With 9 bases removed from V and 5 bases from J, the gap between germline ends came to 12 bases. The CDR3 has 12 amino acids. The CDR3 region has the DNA TGTGCCACCGGTTTTCCGGGGACTGAAGCTTTCTTT. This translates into CATGFPGTEAFF.

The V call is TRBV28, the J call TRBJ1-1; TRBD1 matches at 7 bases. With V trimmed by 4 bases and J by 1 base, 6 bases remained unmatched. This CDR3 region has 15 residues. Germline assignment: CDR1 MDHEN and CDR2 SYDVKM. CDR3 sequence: CASSSGQVKNTEAFF. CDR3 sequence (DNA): TGTGCCAGCAGTTCAGGACAGGTGAAGAACACTGAAGCTTTCTTT. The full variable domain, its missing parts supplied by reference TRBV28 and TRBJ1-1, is DVKVTQSSRYLVKRTGEKVFLECVQDMDHENMFWYRQDPGLGLRLIYFSYDVKMKEKGDIPEGYSVSREKKERFSLILESASTNQTSMYLCASSSGQVKNTEAFFGQGTRLTVV.

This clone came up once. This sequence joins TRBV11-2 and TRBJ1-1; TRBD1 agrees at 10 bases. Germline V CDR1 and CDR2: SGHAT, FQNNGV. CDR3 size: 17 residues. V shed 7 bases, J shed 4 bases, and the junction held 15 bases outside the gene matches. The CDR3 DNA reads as TGTGCCAGCATTTTACAGGGACAGGGGTTCGGAAGCACTGAAGCTTTCTTT. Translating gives CASILQGQGFGSTEAFF.

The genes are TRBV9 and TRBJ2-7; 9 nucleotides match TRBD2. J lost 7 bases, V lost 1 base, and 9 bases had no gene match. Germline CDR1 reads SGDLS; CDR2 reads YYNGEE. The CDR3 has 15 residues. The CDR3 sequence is CASSVFAGGPGEQYF. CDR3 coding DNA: TGTGCCAGCAGCGTATTCGCGGGAGGGCCTGGGGAGCAGTACTTC.

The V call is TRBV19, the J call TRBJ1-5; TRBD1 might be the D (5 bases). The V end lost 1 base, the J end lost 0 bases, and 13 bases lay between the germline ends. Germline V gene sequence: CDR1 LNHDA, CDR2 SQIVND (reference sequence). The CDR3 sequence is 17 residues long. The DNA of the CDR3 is TGTGCCAGTAGTATAGCGGGGAGGGGCAATAGCAATCAGCCCCAGCATTTT. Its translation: CASSIAGRGNSNQPQHF.

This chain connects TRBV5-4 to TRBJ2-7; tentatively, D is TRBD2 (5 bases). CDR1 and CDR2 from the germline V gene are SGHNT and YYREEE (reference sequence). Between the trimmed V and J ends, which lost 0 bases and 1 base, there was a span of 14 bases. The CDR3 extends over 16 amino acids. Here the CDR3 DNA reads TGTGCCAGCAGCTTGGGAGGGTCAGGTTTATCCTACGAGCAGTACTTC. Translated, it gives CASSLGGSGLSYEQYF. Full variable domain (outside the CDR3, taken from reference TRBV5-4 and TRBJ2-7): ETGVTQSPTHLIKTRGQQVTLRCSSQSGHNTVSWYQQALGQGPQFIFQYYREEENGRGNFPPRFSGLQFPNYSSELNVNALELDDSALYLCASSLGGSGLSYEQYFGPGTRLTVT.

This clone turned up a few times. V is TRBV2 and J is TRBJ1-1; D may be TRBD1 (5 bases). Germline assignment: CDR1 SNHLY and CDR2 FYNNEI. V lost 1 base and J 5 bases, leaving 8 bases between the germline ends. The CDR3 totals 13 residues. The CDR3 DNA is TGTGCCAGCAGTGAAGGGGCAGGGACTGAAGCTTTCTTT. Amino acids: CASSEGAGTEAFF.

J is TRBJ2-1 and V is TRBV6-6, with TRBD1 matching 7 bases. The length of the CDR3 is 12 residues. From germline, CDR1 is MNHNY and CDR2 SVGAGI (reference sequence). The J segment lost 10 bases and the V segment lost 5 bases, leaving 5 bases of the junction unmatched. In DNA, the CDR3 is TGTGCCAGCAGTACCGGGGACAGAGAGCAGTTCTTC. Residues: CASSTGDREQFF.